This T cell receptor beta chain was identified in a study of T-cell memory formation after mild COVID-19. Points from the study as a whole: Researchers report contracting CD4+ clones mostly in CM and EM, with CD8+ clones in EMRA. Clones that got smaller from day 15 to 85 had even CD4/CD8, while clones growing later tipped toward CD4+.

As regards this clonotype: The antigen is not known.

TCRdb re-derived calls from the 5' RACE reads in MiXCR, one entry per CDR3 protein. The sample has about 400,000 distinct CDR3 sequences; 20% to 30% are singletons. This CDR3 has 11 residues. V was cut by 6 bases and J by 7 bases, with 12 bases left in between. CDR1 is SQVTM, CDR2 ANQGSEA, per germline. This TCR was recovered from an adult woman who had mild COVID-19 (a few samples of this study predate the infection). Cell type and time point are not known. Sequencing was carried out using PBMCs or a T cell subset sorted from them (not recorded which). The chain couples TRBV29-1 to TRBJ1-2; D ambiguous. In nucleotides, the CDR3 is TGCAGCGTCGAGTCGTTGTCTGGCTACACCTTC. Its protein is CSVESLSGYTF.